This T cell receptor (beta chain) derives from a study of PD-L1 blockade in urothelial cancer. Study information: The study recovered a median of around 130,000 T cells per blood sample.

This CDR3 has 18 residues. Germline CDR1 is SGDLS and CDR2 is YYNGEE. V was clipped by 0 bases and J by 0 bases; unmatched bases: 8. The repertoire was sequenced with immunoSEQ multiplex PCR; TCRdb's copy has only in-frame clones and lacks some. The sample yields more than 45,000 clones, around 88% seen once. This clonotype was obtained from a man aged 55 to 70 with urothelial cancer. The material sequenced was PBMCs, taken around atezolizumab (anti-PD-L1) treatment. The J gene is TRBJ2-3, the V gene TRBV9; 9 nucleotides match TRBD1. The CDR3 sequence: CASSVEGGTGTSTDTQYF. In nucleotides, the CDR3 is TGTGCCAGCAGCGTAGAAGGGGGGACAGGGACTAGCACAGATACGCAGTATTTT.